The T cell receptor (beta chain) under discussion was sequenced for a study of blood T cell repertoires in COVID-19. In the study overall: The cDNA or gDNA used as material had been derived from T cells, B-cell-depleted T cells, or PBMCs.

Profiling relied on immunoSEQ multiplex PCR, and the TCRdb table lists in-frame clones only, not all of them. The sample yields 250,000 to 300,000 clones, about nine tenths seen once. CDR1 GTSNPN and CDR2 SVGIG come from the germline V gene (reference sequence). CDR3 size: 15 residues. V lost 0 bases to trimming and J lost 1 base, with 12 bases between them. This chain uses TRBV30 with TRBJ2-5, with D perhaps matching TRBD1 (7 bases). Sequencing used peripheral blood. The receptor was derived from a man aged 45-60 years with acute or convalescent COVID-19. CDR3 region: CAWSVRRDSQETQYF. The CDR3 DNA is TGTGCCTGGAGTGTAAGGAGGGACAGCCAAGAGACCCAGTACTTC.